The rows below give T cell receptor beta chains drawn from one sample of a study of blood T cell repertoires in COVID-19. The repertoire was sequenced with immunoSEQ multiplex PCR; TCRdb's copy has only in-frame clones and lacks some. The sample carries approximately 360,000 clones, 85% to 90% recorded once. Sequenced sample: PBMCs or T cells enriched from blood (not recorded which). These receptors were collected from a woman aged 25 to 39 with acute COVID-19. Each CDR3 is given without its conserved first and last residue.

j_gene	v_gene	CDR3aa
TRBJ1-5	TRBV25-1	ASSKTGSSNQPQH
TRBJ2-3	TRBV9	ASSVEGGKDTQY
TRBJ1-5	TRBV7-8	ASSSGQKRRTYSNQPQH
TRBJ2-1	TRBV6-4	ASSASGGGNEQF
TRBJ1-6	TRBV6-5	ASQGTSSPLH
TRBJ1-2	TRBV30	AWRGDRLGQGNYGYT
TRBJ2-5	TRBV2	ASSVPGGPHRTQY
TRBJ2-5	TRBV5-5	ASSLDRPRH
TRBJ1-2	TRBV18	ASSRSQGDYGYT
TRBJ1-2	TRBV20-1	SARARLAT
TRBJ2-3	TRBV12-5	ASGFKTGGGADTQY
TRBJ1-1	TRBV9	ASSVTGQTMNTEAF
TRBJ1-6	TRBV19	ASSNTQPGLRSPLH
TRBJ2-7	TRBV14	ASSQDFAGQAVYEQY
TRBJ2-2	TRBV7-6	ASSLGTGAGGELF
TRBJ1-2	TRBV11-2	ASSLYGAGMDYGYT
TRBJ1-2	TRBV19	ASNPTGTNYGYT
TRBJ2-7	TRBV19	ASSIERSDEQY
TRBJ1-2	TRBV7-9	ASSPQGYT
TRBJ1-4	TRBV7-6	ASSLDRNNEKLF
TRBJ2-5	TRBV18	ASSAETGGQETQY
TRBJ1-4	TRBV18	ASSPGQGSEKLF
TRBJ1-5	TRBV10-3	AISDGEYQPQH
TRBJ1-2	TRBV6-2/TRBV6-3	ASSYTYGYT
TRBJ1-1	TRBV10-3	AIRGGWDTEAF
TRBJ1-5	TRBV2	ASSTQGANQPQH
TRBJ2-1	TRBV11-2	ASSLSGGASYNEQF
TRBJ1-1	TRBV6-5	ASKGTLSLEAF
TRBJ1-3	TRBV6-5	ASSSSGTGLGNTIY
TRBJ1-1	TRBV7-2	ASSLVGPGLGTEAF
TRBJ2-3	TRBV7-2	ASSLEVVGDTQY
TRBJ1-2	TRBV14	ASSTGGFEGYT
TRBJ1-4	TRBV7-8	ASSMDRGVTNEKLF
TRBJ2-2	TRBV2	ASTGGGTGELF
TRBJ2-3	TRBV24-1	ATSDPGLMGTDTQY
TRBJ1-2	TRBV24-1	ATSDSARAYGYT
TRBJ1-5	TRBV19	ASTPGRGGSYQPQH
TRBJ2-1	TRBV6-4	ASSESGERDEQF
TRBJ1-2	TRBV6-6	ASSYDEATNYGYT
TRBJ1-2	TRBV3-1/TRBV3-2	ASSQATGRRYGYT
TRBJ1-2	TRBV28	ASTLSRDYGYT
TRBJ2-2	TRBV11-3	ASSLWRGENTGELF